This paragraph reports one T cell receptor beta chain. Its antigen is not identified. The PCR used 60 Vbeta and 13 Jbeta primers. The assay was immunoSEQ multiplex PCR, and TCRdb's table has in-frame clones only and misses some. This sample has about 210,000 clones, with 75% to 90% found just once. The entry originates in a study of cytomegalovirus exposure and HLA in healthy donors. Study-level findings and limits: Further analysis, carried out later, found HLA-associated TCR beta chains more clonally expanded than equally common other chains. The likely explanation for a cluster of highly shared sequence variants was sequencing artifact.

Sequenced input: PBMCs. The clonotype originates from a boy between 2 and 10 years old in good health and CMV-seronegative.

Here the CDR3 DNA reads TGTGCCAGTAGTATTAAACAAGGGGGCAATCAGCCCCAGCATTTT. Protein product: CASSIKQGGNQPQHF. This chain links TRBV19 with TRBJ1-5, with D perhaps TRBD1 (5 bases). This CDR3 region has 15 residues. The germline CDR1 and CDR2 sequences are LNHDA and SQIVND (reference sequence). V was shortened by 3 bases and J by 2 bases, with 11 bases between the two germline ends.